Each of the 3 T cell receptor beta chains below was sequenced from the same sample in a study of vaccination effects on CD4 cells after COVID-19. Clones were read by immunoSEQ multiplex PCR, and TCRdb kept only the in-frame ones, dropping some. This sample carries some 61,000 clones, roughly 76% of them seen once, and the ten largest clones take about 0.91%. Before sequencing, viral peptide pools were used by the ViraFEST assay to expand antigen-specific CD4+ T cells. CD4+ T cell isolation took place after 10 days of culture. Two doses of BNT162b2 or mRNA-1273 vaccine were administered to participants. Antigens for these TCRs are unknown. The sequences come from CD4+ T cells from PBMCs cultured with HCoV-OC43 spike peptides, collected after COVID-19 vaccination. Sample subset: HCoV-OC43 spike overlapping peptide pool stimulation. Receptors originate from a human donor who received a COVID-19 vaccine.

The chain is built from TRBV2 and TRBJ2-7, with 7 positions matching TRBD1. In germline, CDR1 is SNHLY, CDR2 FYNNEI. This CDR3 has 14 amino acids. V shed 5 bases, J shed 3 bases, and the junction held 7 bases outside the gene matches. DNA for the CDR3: TGTGCCAGCAGTAGAAACAGGGGAAACTACGAGCAGTACGTC. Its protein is CASSRNRGNYEQYV.

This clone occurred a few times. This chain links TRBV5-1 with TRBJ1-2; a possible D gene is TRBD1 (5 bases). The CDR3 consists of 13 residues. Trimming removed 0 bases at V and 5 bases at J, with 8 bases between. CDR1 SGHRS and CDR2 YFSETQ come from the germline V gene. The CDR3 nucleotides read TGCGCCAGCAGCTTGGATTGGGGGTATGGCTACACCTTC. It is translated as CASSLDWGYGYTF. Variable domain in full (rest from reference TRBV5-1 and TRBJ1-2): KAGVTQTPRYLIKTRGQQVTLSCSPISGHRSVSWYQQTPGQGLQFLFEYFSETQRNKGNFPGRFSGRQFSNSRSEMNVSTLELGDSALYLCASSLDWGYGYTFGSGTRLTVV.

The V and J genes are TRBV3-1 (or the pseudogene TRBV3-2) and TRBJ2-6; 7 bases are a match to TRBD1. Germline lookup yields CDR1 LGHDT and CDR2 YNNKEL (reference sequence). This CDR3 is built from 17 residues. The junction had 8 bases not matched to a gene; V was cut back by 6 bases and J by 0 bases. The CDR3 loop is CASRLGQASSGANVLTF. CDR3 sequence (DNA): TGTGCCAGCAGACTTGGACAGGCGTCCTCTGGGGCCAACGTCCTGACTTTC.